The T cell receptor beta chain under discussion was sequenced for a study of vaccination effects on CD4 cells after COVID-19. Profiled with immunoSEQ multiplex PCR; TCRdb holds only in-frame clones, not every one. This sample yields tens of thousands of clones, of which 73% are seen a single time; roughly 11% belongs to the top ten. CDR1 and CDR2 from the germline V gene are ENHRY and SYGVKD. This CDR3 region has 14 residues. Trimming at V came to 4 bases and at J to 4 bases, leaving 4 bases not matched to a gene. A remark on this clone: Its antigen is as yet unknown.

Scientists isolated CD4+ T cells after a roughly 9-day culture period ended. Findings of the study overall: In healthy vaccinees, only 1 of 255 vaccine-induced clones cross-reacted with common cold coronaviruses.

The chain is built from TRBV10-3 and TRBJ2-7; 10 nucleotides align to TRBD2. The material was CD4+ T cells from PBMCs cultured without peptide, obtained before COVID-19 vaccination. The sequence derives from a human donor who received a COVID-19 vaccine. The DNA for the CDR3 is TGTGCCATCAGTGGGACTAGCGGCGTATACGAGCAGTACTTC. Translated: CAISGTSGVYEQYF.